Listed below are T cell receptor beta chains from one sample, sequenced in a study of blood T cell repertoires in COVID-19. TCRdb keeps only in-frame clones here, not all; method: immunoSEQ multiplex PCR. The table includes around 180,000 clones, approximately 90% detected once. What was sequenced was peripheral blood. These receptors were collected from a woman in her thirties with acute or convalescent COVID-19. Each CDR3 is given with its conserved first and last residue. D genes are given only for firm matches. Expanded clones are given a class, and other clones once, few, many or no size at all.

j_call d_call v_call clone_size cdr3_length cdr3_aa cdr3_nt
TRBJ2-2 . TRBV12-3/TRBV12-4 . 11 CASNSNGELFF TGTGCCAGCAACTCAAACGGGGAGCTGTTTTTT
TRBJ1-3 . TRBV3-1/TRBV3-2 . 15 CASSHVSPAGNTIYF TGTGCCAGCAGCCATGTCTCCCCCGCTGGAAACACCATATATTTT
TRBJ2-5 TRBD2 TRBV2 . 13 CASTLTSGETQYF TGTGCCAGCACACTGACTAGCGGAGAGACCCAGTACTTC
TRBJ1-1 . TRBV28 . 11 CASSFTRTAFF TGTGCCAGCAGTTTTACGAGGACTGCTTTCTTT
TRBJ2-5 TRBD1 TRBV5-1 . 13 CASWTGNQETQYF TGCGCCAGCTGGACAGGGAACCAAGAGACCCAGTACTTC
TRBJ1-2 . TRBV12-3/TRBV12-4 . 13 CASSLGQSRGYTF TGTGCCAGCAGCCTTGGACAGTCTCGTGGCTACACCTTC
TRBJ2-3 . TRBV7-2 . 14 CASSTRDLEDTQYF TGTGCCAGCAGCACCCGGGACTTGGAAGATACGCAGTATTTT
TRBJ1-2 . TRBV20-1 . 11 CSARTPYGYTF TGCAGTGCTAGGACACCCTATGGCTACACCTTC
TRBJ1-3 . TRBV5-5 . 15 CASSFVGDSGNTIYF TGTGCCAGCAGCTTTGTAGGGGACTCTGGAAACACCATATATTTT
TRBJ2-7 . TRBV7-2 . 13 CASSNRAPYEQYF TGTGCCAGCAGCAACAGGGCCCCCTACGAGCAGTACTTC
TRBJ2-1 . TRBV6-5 . 15 CASMSGPSSYNEQFF TGTGCCAGCATGAGCGGGCCGAGCTCCTACAATGAGCAGTTCTTC
TRBJ1-2 TRBD1 TRBV18 . 17 CASSPRLGQGKAYGYTF TGTGCCAGCTCACCGCGATTGGGACAGGGGAAGGCCTATGGCTACACCTTC
TRBJ2-2 . TRBV30 . 15 CAWSVQGAYLGELFF TGTGCCTGGAGTGTACAAGGGGCCTATCTCGGGGAGCTGTTTTTT
TRBJ1-2 . TRBV4-2 . 16 CASSQVGGPSLYGYTF TGTGCCAGCAGCCAAGTAGGGGGACCGTCACTCTATGGCTACACCTTC
TRBJ2-3 . TRBV5-1 once 11 CASSASDTQYF TGCGCCAGCAGCGCGTCAGATACGCAGTATTTT
TRBJ1-1 TRBD1 TRBV5-1 . 14 CASCMGTGDTEAFF TGCGCCAGCTGTATGGGGACAGGAGACACTGAAGCTTTCTTT
TRBJ1-4 . TRBV5-5 . 15 CASRLGGAIGEKLFF TGTGCCAGCAGGTTGGGCGGGGCGATTGGGGAAAAACTGTTTTTT
TRBJ2-1 . TRBV7-9 . 14 CASSHNRGPNEQFF TGTGCCAGCAGCCATAACAGAGGGCCCAATGAGCAGTTCTTC
TRBJ2-1 . TRBV11-3 . 11 CASSPGDEQFF TGTGCCAGCAGCCCCGGAGATGAGCAGTTCTTC
TRBJ2-3 . TRBV27 . 14 CASRVALSTDTQYF TGTGCCAGCCGGGTAGCGTTGAGCACAGATACGCAGTATTTT
TRBJ1-2 . TRBV6-5 . 13 CASSLDRIYGYTF TGTGCCAGCAGTCTCGACAGGATCTATGGCTACACCTTC
TRBJ1-4 . TRBV5-6 . 13 CASSKTVNEKLFF TGTGCCAGCAGCAAGACAGTCAATGAAAAACTGTTTTTT
TRBJ1-1 . TRBV6-5 . 13 CASKRGRNTEAFF TGTGCCAGCAAGAGAGGGCGGAACACTGAAGCTTTCTTT
TRBJ2-7 TRBD2 TRBV6-6 . 13 CATHLAGGYEQYF TGTGCCACCCACTTAGCGGGAGGCTACGAGCAGTACTTC
TRBJ2-4 . TRBV10-3 few 13 CAIRGAARDIQYF TGTGCCATCAGGGGGGCAGCGCGAGACATTCAGTACTTC
TRBJ2-7 . TRBV6-6 . 13 CASRQGVTYEQYF TGTGCCAGCAGGCAAGGGGTGACCTACGAGCAGTACTTC
TRBJ1-5 . TRBV27 . 13 CASSLSPSQPQHF TGTGCCAGCAGTCTATCTCCATCACAGCCCCAGCATTTT
TRBJ1-1 . TRBV7-9 . 14 CASSPQVAGIEAFF TGTGCCAGCAGCCCACAGGTAGCGGGGATTGAAGCTTTCTTT
TRBJ2-7 TRBD2 TRBV28 . 14 CASAGGTRHSEQYF TGTGCCAGTGCGGGAGGGACTAGACATTCCGAGCAGTACTTC
TRBJ2-6 . TRBV28 . 14 CASSFSAGANVLTF TGTGCCAGCAGCTTTAGCGCTGGGGCCAACGTCCTGACTTTC
TRBJ1-4 TRBD1 TRBV7-6 . 16 CASSLGLRQGDEKLFF TGTGCCAGCAGCTTAGGATTGAGACAGGGGGACGAAAAACTGTTTTTT
TRBJ2-5 . TRBV20-1 few 13 CSASLAGPGLQYF TGCAGTGCTAGTCTCGCTGGTCCAGGGCTCCAGTACTTC
TRBJ2-3 . TRBV12-5 . 15 CASALPLGNTDTQYF TGTGCTAGTGCCCTCCCTCTGGGCAACACAGATACGCAGTATTTT
TRBJ2-1 . TRBV2 . 11 CASRTYNEQFF TGTGCCAGTAGGACTTACAATGAGCAGTTCTTC
TRBJ2-2 TRBD1 TRBV7-8 . 15 CASSLVGQVTGELFF TGTGCCAGCAGCTTAGTGGGACAGGTCACCGGGGAGCTGTTTTTT
TRBJ2-7 . TRBV2 . 12 CASRVDTYEQYF TGTGCCAGCAGGGTAGACACCTACGAGCAGTACTTC
TRBJ2-3 . TRBV18 . 13 CASSPFEADTQYF TGTGCCAGCTCACCGTTCGAGGCAGATACGCAGTATTTT
TRBJ2-1 . TRBV20-1 . 14 CSASSPRVLSEQFF TGCAGTGCTAGTTCTCCTCGAGTACTAAGCGAGCAGTTCTTC
TRBJ1-3 TRBD1 TRBV13 . 14 CASQGAGAGNTIYF TGTGCCAGCCAGGGGGCAGGTGCAGGAAACACCATATATTTT
TRBJ2-1 TRBD2 TRBV5-6 . 18 CASSPNTKGLAGFNEQFF TGTGCCAGCAGCCCCAACACCAAGGGACTAGCGGGATTCAATGAGCAGTTCTTC
TRBJ2-7 . TRBV12-2 . 15 CASRQGQNRPYEQYF TGTGCAAGTCGCCAGGGACAGAACAGACCCTACGAGCAGTACTTC
TRBJ2-7 TRBD1 TRBV29-1 . 12 CSARQGAREQYF TGCAGCGCTCGACAGGGGGCTAGGGAGCAGTACTTC
TRBJ1-1 . TRBV7-9 . 14 CASSQNQGHTEAFF TGTGCCAGCAGCCAAAACCAGGGCCACACTGAAGCTTTCTTT
TRBJ2-3 TRBD2 TRBV7-2 . 17 CASTPGGGAFSTDTQYF TGTGCCAGCACCCCGGGAGGAGGGGCCTTCTCCACAGATACGCAGTATTTT
TRBJ2-2 . TRBV11-2 . 16 CASSLVGGKPTGELFF TGTGCCAGCAGCTTAGTCGGGGGAAAGCCAACCGGGGAGCTGTTTTTT
TRBJ2-7 . TRBV6-5 . 15 CASSPTSTGSYEQYF TGTGCCAGCAGCCCAACCTCCACTGGCTCCTACGAGCAGTACTTC
TRBJ2-1 TRBD2 TRBV5-1 few 14 CASTAGAVYNEQFF TGCGCCAGCACAGCGGGAGCTGTCTACAATGAGCAGTTCTTC
TRBJ2-7 TRBD2 TRBV9 . 15 CASSPGTSLAYEQYF TGTGCCAGCAGCCCCGGGACTAGCCTAGCCTACGAGCAGTACTTC